A selection of T cell receptor beta chains follows, all from one sample in a study of post-analysis software for immune sequencing data. Each CDR3 protein is one row after TCRdb ran MiXCR on the PCR reads. The sample includes about 200,000 distinct CDR3 sequences, roughly 28% seen only once; the top ten take nearly 3.5%. The sequencing sample was made of blood. The source of these receptors is a girl aged 2-17 years with multiple sclerosis. Each CDR3 is given with its conserved first and last residue. Each record gives: clone size, J gene, D gene, V gene, CDR3 DNA, CDR3 protein. A D gene is named only where the DNA matches it firmly. Rows give clone size only sometimes, using once, few, many, or a class for an expanded clone.

many	TRBJ2-6	-	TRBV7-9	TGTGCCAGCAGCTTCGGAACCAACTCTGGGGCCAACGTCCTGACTTTC	CASSFGTNSGANVLTF
-	TRBJ1-2	TRBD1	TRBV10-3	TGTGCCATCAGTGAGAGGGGGACAGGGGGGTATGGCTACACCTTC	CAISERGTGGYGYTF
-	TRBJ1-5	-	TRBV30	TGTGCCTGGAACGTAGGGAGTCAGCCCCAGCATTTT	CAWNVGSQPQHF
many	TRBJ2-7	-	TRBV28	TGTGCCAGCACCCCAAGACAGTTAACCTACGAGCAGTACTTC	CASTPRQLTYEQYF
-	TRBJ1-5	-	TRBV7-2	TGTGCCAGCAGCTTAAAAGCGAGCAATCAGCCCCAGCATTTT	CASSLKASNQPQHF
many	TRBJ1-6	TRBD1	TRBV4-1	TGCGCCAGCAGCCAAGAGTCGCCAGGGGGTTCACCCCTCCACTTT	CASSQESPGGSPLHF
many	TRBJ2-5	-	TRBV10-2	TGCGCCAGCAGTGAGTCCGGGTCAGGCGAAGAGACCCAGTACTTC	CASSESGSGEETQYF
once	TRBJ1-1	-	TRBV4-1	TGCGCCAGCGGCCAAGATCGTTCCGGGCGAACTGAAGCTTTCTTT	CASGQDRSGRTEAFF
many	TRBJ1-2	TRBD1	TRBV29-1	TGCAGCGTTGAGAGGGACAGGGTTTATGGCTACACCTTC	CSVERDRVYGYTF
-	TRBJ2-2	-	TRBV19	TGTGCCAGTAGTTTCGACCCCGGACAGCTGACGACCGGGGAGCTGTTTTTT	CASSFDPGQLTTGELFF
few	TRBJ1-5	-	TRBV5-1	TGCGCCAGCAGCTTGGAGGGGCAGGGTTACAATCAGCCCCAGCATTTT	CASSLEGQGYNQPQHF
-	TRBJ2-7	-	TRBV5-6	TGTGCCAGCAGCTTGGTTAGCTTTGCCTACGAGCAGTACTTC	CASSLVSFAYEQYF
many	TRBJ2-1	TRBD2	TRBV6-4	TGTGCCAGCAAACTAGCGGGGGACTACAATGAGCAGTTCTTC	CASKLAGDYNEQFF
many	TRBJ2-5	-	TRBV12-3/TRBV12-4	TGTGCCAGCAGTTTATCCCCGACAGAAAAAGAGACCCAGTACTTC	CASSLSPTEKETQYF
few	TRBJ2-1	-	TRBV3-1	TGTGCCAGCAGCCAGAGGAACGTTGGCAGGCGGAATGAGCAGTTCTTC	CASSQRNVGRRNEQFF
few	TRBJ2-1	-	TRBV5-1	TGCGCCAGCGGATCGACTATACCTTCGGATGAGCAGTTCTTC	CASGSTIPSDEQFF
many	TRBJ2-7	-	TRBV5-1	TGCGCCAGCAGCATGAGGGTTTCTTCCTACGAGCAGTACTTC	CASSMRVSSYEQYF
-	TRBJ2-5	-	TRBV6-6	TGTGCCAGCAGTGTTCTTGGGGGCTTACAAGAGACCCAGTACTTC	CASSVLGGLQETQYF
few	TRBJ2-3	-	TRBV5-1	TGCGCCAGCAGGGCCACGACAAGCACAGATACGCAGTATTTT	CASRATTSTDTQYF
-	TRBJ2-7	TRBD1	TRBV12-3/TRBV12-4	TGTGCCAGCAGCACCTTCCGGGACAGGGCTGGGTACGTGCAGTACTTC	CASSTFRDRAGYVQYF
many	TRBJ1-2	TRBD1	TRBV6-5	TGTGCCAGCAGGCCCCCCGGGACAGGGGGCCGGGGCTACACCTTC	CASRPPGTGGRGYTF
few	TRBJ2-6	-	TRBV30	TGTGCCTGGAGTGTGACCCGGGGTATGATTTCTGGGGCCAACGTCCTGACTTTC	CAWSVTRGMISGANVLTF
few	TRBJ2-7	-	TRBV30	TGTGCCTGCGATGGGGGCCGCGGACTTTACGAGCAGTACTTC	CACDGGRGLYEQYF
-	TRBJ2-5	-	TRBV20-1	TGCAGTGCTAGCATCGCCGGATTGGGAATGGGGGAGACCCAGTACTTC	CSASIAGLGMGETQYF
-	TRBJ2-7	-	TRBV20-1	TGCAGTGCTAGAGATCGGATAAGCTCCTACAATGAGCAGTACTTC	CSARDRISSYNEQYF
many	TRBJ1-2	-	TRBV6-1	TGTGCCAGCAGTGAAAACAGGAGTAAGAGCTACACCTTC	CASSENRSKSYTF
-	TRBJ2-1	TRBD2	TRBV5-1	TGCGCCAGCAGCCCGGGGACTAGCGGGAAATACAATGAGCAGTTCTTC	CASSPGTSGKYNEQFF
few	TRBJ1-1	TRBD1	TRBV25-1	TGTGCCAGCAGTGGACAGGGGGAGACTGAAGCTTTCTTT	CASSGQGETEAFF
few	TRBJ2-2	-	TRBV29-1	TGCAGCGCCAGAGACACCCCGAACACCGGGGAGCTGTTTTTT	CSARDTPNTGELFF
-	TRBJ2-1	-	TRBV5-1	TGCGCCAGCAGCTTGGGGACAGCGCAGTTCTTC	CASSLGTAQFF
-	TRBJ2-3	-	TRBV14	TGTGCCAGCAGCCAAGTGGGACCCACAGATACGCAGTATTTT	CASSQVGPTDTQYF
many	TRBJ1-1	-	TRBV5-5	TGTGCCAGCAGCTTGGCCGTTTTGGGTCGCGCTGAAGCTTTCTTT	CASSLAVLGRAEAFF
-	TRBJ2-7	TRBD1	TRBV27	TGTGCCAGCAGCCGCCGGACAGGTTATTACGAGCAGTACTTC	CASSRRTGYYEQYF
-	TRBJ1-1	-	TRBV5-1	TGCGCCAGCAGCCCCCGGACTGGGGGGAACACTGAAGCTTTCTTT	CASSPRTGGNTEAFF
many	TRBJ2-7	TRBD1	TRBV7-9	TGTGCCAGCAGCTTAATGGGGACAGGTACCTACGAGCAGTACTTC	CASSLMGTGTYEQYF
few	TRBJ2-1	-	TRBV5-6	TGTGCCAGCAGCCCAGGGCCAGTTAGAGGCAATGAGCAGTTCTTC	CASSPGPVRGNEQFF
-	TRBJ2-2	TRBD1	TRBV25-1	TGTGCCAGCAGTGATCACCCCGGGACAGGGAATACCGGGGAGCTGTTTTTT	CASSDHPGTGNTGELFF
few	TRBJ2-2	-	TRBV20-1	TGCAGTGCTCAGCGGGCCGGTGGCACCGGGGAGCTGTTTTTT	CSAQRAGGTGELFF
-	TRBJ1-2	-	TRBV27	TGTGCCAGCAGTCCCCTAGGTCCGGGGGCGGAAGGCTACACCTTC	CASSPLGPGAEGYTF
-	TRBJ2-1	TRBD2	TRBV7-2	TGTGCTAGCAGCTTTTTTGCGGGAGGCTCCTACAATGAGCAGTTCTTC	CASSFFAGGSYNEQFF
-	TRBJ1-2	-	TRBV11-2	TGTGCCAGCAGCTCACCGACAGGCTGGTATGGCTACACCTTC	CASSSPTGWYGYTF
few	TRBJ1-4	-	TRBV7-2	TGTGCCAGCAGCTTAGGGGTGGGTGAAAAACTGTTTTTT	CASSLGVGEKLFF
-	TRBJ1-5	-	TRBV14	TGTGCCAGCAGCCAAGATTCCGCAGCTGGGCCCCAGCATTTT	CASSQDSAAGPQHF
few	TRBJ2-5	TRBD1	TRBV5-5	TGTGCCAGCAGGGGACAGGGGGTTCCGGGGGAGACCCAGTACTTC	CASRGQGVPGETQYF
many	TRBJ2-6	TRBD2	TRBV5-1	TGCGCCAGCAGCGGACTAGCGGGGGCCGGGGCCAACGTCCTGACTTTC	CASSGLAGAGANVLTF
few	TRBJ1-2	-	TRBV12-3/TRBV12-4	TGTGCCAGCAGTTTAGGGGAAAGTAGAGGCTACACCTTC	CASSLGESRGYTF
few	TRBJ2-7	-	TRBV2	TGTGCCAGCAGTGTGGGGGAGCAGTACTTC	CASSVGEQYF
-	TRBJ2-7	-	TRBV7-9	TGTGCCAGCAGCTATAGCGGCACCTACGAGCAGTACTTC	CASSYSGTYEQYF
-	TRBJ2-1	-	TRBV7-3	TGTGCCAGCAGCACTCATCGGGACGATGAGCAGTTCTTC	CASSTHRDDEQFF
many	TRBJ2-5	TRBD1	TRBV24-1	TGTGCCACCAGTGATCCCCGTAGGGACAGGGACGGAGAGACCCAGTACTTC	CATSDPRRDRDGETQYF